The T cell receptor (beta chain) under discussion was sequenced for a study of T cell clonality in common variable immunodeficiency. General study points: Fewer deletions and N-nucleotide insertions were reportedly seen in common variable immunodeficiency TCR beta sequences.

Profiling relied on immunoSEQ multiplex PCR, and the TCRdb table lists in-frame clones only, not all of them. The sample presents 30,000 to 40,000 clones, none singletons. This clone was detected many times. Its antigen remains unidentified. Input material: peripheral blood mononuclear cells. The sequence was collected from a human donor with common variable immunodeficiency.

Incomplete CDR3 DNA: TGTGCCAGCAGTGAAGATTCGGGGGGGGCAGGCTATCAGCCC. This encodes CASSEDSGGAGYQP. The complete CDR3 protein is CASSEDSGGAGYQPQHF. V gene TRBV2 combines with J gene TRBJ1-5; perhaps TRBD1 as D (6 bases). The read ends 3 residues shy of where the CDR3 ends; the end is completed using the germline J gene. The CDR3 spans 17 residues. Per the germline V gene, CDR1 is SNHLY and CDR2 is FYNNEI. V was clipped by 1 base and J by 5 bases, with 18 bases between them.